This is a list of T cell receptor beta chains from one sample in a study of identical twins. Each CDR3 protein is one row after TCRdb ran MiXCR on the 5' RACE reads. The repertoire holds roughly 290,000 distinct CDR3 sequences, with about 8.1% as singletons. The same data also contributed to another study, on yellow fever vaccine responses in identical twins.

The sample consisted of memory (CD45RO+) T cells sorted from blood. The receptor set was obtained from a woman younger than 35 in good health. CDR3s leave out the opening cysteine and the closing phenylalanine or tryptophan. D genes are given only for firm matches. Some rows mark clone size as missing; the rest say once, few, many or name a class of expanded clone.

CDR3aa	d_gene	abundance	v_gene
ASSQAHSGNEKLF	.	many	TRBV4-1
ASSVQGLETQY	TRBD1	many	TRBV7-7
ASRQGNYNSPLH	TRBD1	many	TRBV6-1
ASSRGKDTQY	.	.	TRBV19
SARDGTENNEQF	TRBD1	.	TRBV20-1
ASSLEGFGELF	.	many	TRBV7-2
ASSQDGLNTEAF	.	many	TRBV4-1
ASSMGQGSFNEQF	TRBD1	few	TRBV5-4
ASSRLSRSNQPQH	.	.	TRBV6-2/TRBV6-3
ASSKQGGEPQH	TRBD1	many	TRBV12-3/TRBV12-4
ASSLAGGGKTQY	TRBD2	.	TRBV5-1
ASSPETLGYT	.	few	TRBV18
ASSYTTPLRSYEQY	.	.	TRBV6-5
ATSAPSGTGRHQPQH	TRBD1	.	TRBV24-1
ASSRTGAKGNTEAF	TRBD1	few	TRBV5-4
ATSDPGLRNTGELF	.	few	TRBV24-1
SGLAGRSYEQY	TRBD2	.	TRBV20-1